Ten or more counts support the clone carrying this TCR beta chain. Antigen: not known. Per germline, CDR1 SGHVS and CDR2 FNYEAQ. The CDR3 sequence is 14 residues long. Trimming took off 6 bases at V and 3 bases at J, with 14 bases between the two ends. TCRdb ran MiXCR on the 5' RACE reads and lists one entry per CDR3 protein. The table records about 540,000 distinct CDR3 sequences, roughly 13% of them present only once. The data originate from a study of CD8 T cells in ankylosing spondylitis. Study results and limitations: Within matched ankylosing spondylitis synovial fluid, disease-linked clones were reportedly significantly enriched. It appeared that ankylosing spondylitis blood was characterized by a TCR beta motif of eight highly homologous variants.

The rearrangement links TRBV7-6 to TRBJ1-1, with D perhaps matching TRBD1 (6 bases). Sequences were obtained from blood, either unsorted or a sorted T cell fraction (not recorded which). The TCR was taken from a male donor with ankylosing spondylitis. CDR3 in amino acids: CASSLGGFDTEAFF. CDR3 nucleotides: TGTGCCAGCAGTCTCGGGGGCTTCGACACTGAAGCTTTCTTT.